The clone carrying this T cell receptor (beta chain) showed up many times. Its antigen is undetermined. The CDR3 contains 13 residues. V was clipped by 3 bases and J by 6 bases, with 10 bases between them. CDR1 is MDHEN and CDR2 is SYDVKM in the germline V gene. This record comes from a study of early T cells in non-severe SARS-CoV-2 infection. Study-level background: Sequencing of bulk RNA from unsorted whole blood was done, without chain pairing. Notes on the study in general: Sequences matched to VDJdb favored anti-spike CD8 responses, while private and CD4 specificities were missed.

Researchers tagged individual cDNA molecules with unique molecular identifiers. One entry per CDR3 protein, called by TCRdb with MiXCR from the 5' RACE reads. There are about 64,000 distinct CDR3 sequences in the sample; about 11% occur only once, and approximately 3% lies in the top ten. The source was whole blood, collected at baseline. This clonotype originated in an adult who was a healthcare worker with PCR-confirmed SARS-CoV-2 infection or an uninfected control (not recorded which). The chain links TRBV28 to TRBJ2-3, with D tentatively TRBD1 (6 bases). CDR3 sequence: CASSFPGVDTQYF. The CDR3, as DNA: TGTGCCAGCAGTTTTCCAGGGGTGGATACGCAGTATTTT.